A selection of T cell receptor beta chains follows, all from one sample in a study of T cell responses to AZD1222 COVID-19 vaccine. Only in-frame clones appear in the TCRdb table, and some are missing; sequencing was by immunoSEQ multiplex PCR. Seen here are around 130,000 clones, 88% observed once, and the top ten hold 18%. Sequencing used peripheral blood, obtained on day 0 of MenACWY control vaccination. The receptors come from an adult in good health. The CDR3 runs from the conserved cysteine through the conserved F or W. Fields, in order: clone size, J gene, D gene, V gene, CDR3 DNA, CDR3 protein. The D gene is left open where the match is weak. For some rows the clone size is stated as once, few or many, or as a class when expanded; others skip it.

size: NA
J: TRBJ1-6
D: NA
V: TRBV14
DNA: TGTGCCAGCAGCCGGACAGCAAATAATTCACCCCTCCACTTT
CDR3: CASSRTANNSPLHF

size: NA
J: TRBJ2-6
D: NA
V: TRBV5-1
DNA: TGCGCCAGCAGCCTGCTGACCCGCTCTGGGGCCAACGTCCTGACTTTC
CDR3: CASSLLTRSGANVLTF

size: NA
J: TRBJ1-6
D: NA
V: TRBV28
DNA: TGTGCCAGCAGTTTATACGGGGGAGGGTCACCCCTCCACTTT
CDR3: CASSLYGGGSPLHF

size: NA
J: TRBJ1-2
D: NA
V: TRBV7-9
DNA: TGTGCCAGCAGCTTAGGGGTAGGGGAGGACGGCTACACCTTC
CDR3: CASSLGVGEDGYTF

size: NA
J: TRBJ1-6
D: NA
V: TRBV2
DNA: TGTGCCAGCAGTGAAGGGGCAGGTGCGAATTCACCCCTCCACTTT
CDR3: CASSEGAGANSPLHF

size: NA
J: TRBJ1-2
D: NA
V: TRBV6-5
DNA: TGTGCCAGCAGTAACGAGGACTATGGCTACACCTTC
CDR3: CASSNEDYGYTF

size: once
J: TRBJ1-5
D: NA
V: TRBV11-2
DNA: TGTGCCAGCAGCTTATCGGTTGGGCAGCCCCAGCATTTT
CDR3: CASSLSVGQPQHF

size: few
J: TRBJ1-2
D: NA
V: TRBV7-9
DNA: TGTGCCAGCAGCTTACGACAGGAGCCTCTACGCTACACCTTC
CDR3: CASSLRQEPLRYTF

size: NA
J: TRBJ1-1
D: NA
V: TRBV30
DNA: TGTGCCTGGAGGCAGTTTCCTCCCGGGAGTGAAGCTTTCTTT
CDR3: CAWRQFPPGSEAFF

size: NA
J: TRBJ1-3
D: NA
V: TRBV18
DNA: TGTGCCAGCTCCCCAGCAGGGAGGAACACCATATATTTT
CDR3: CASSPAGRNTIYF